These 15 T cell receptor beta chains came from one sample sequenced in a study of T-cell memory formation after mild COVID-19. TCRdb called the 5' RACE reads again in MiXCR, with one record for every CDR3 protein. The sample gives approximately 570,000 distinct CDR3 sequences, about a sixth of which show up once; 12% is in the top ten. The sample taken for sequencing was PBMCs or a T cell subset sorted from them (not recorded which). The receptors were gathered from an adult woman who had mild COVID-19 (a few samples of this study predate the infection). Cell type and time point are not known.

This chain connects TRBV19 to TRBJ2-4, with unresolved D. V was shortened by 5 bases and J by 0 bases, with 8 bases between the two germline ends. The V gene's germline CDR1 is LNHDA and CDR2 SQIVND (reference sequence). The CDR3 has 14 amino acids. The CDR3: CASSPDIAKNIQYF. The CDR3, as DNA: TGTGCCAGTAGTCCAGACATAGCCAAAAACATTCAGTACTTC.

The sample holds a few counts of this clonotype. The V and J genes are TRBV7-9 and TRBJ2-7; D gene uncertain. V lost 0 bases to trimming and J lost 3 bases, with 3 bases between them. The CDR3 has 12 amino acids. CDR1 SEHNR and CDR2 FQNEAQ come from the germline V gene (reference sequence). The CDR3 nucleotides are TGTGCCAGCAGCTTAGCTTACTACGAGCAGTACTTC. Translated, it gives CASSLAYYEQYF.

The chain has TRBV7-9 and TRBJ2-3; 9 bases match TRBD1. V shed 3 bases, J shed 1 base, and the junction held 5 bases outside the gene matches. The CDR3 is made up of 16 amino acids. CDR1 is SEHNR and CDR2 is FQNEAQ in the germline V gene (reference sequence). The CDR3, as DNA: TGTGCCAGCAGCTTGGGACAGGGAATAGGCACAGATACGCAGTATTTT. This encodes CASSLGQGIGTDTQYF.

The rearrangement joins TRBV29-1 to TRBJ2-5, with D uncertain. This CDR3 has 12 amino acids. V shed 1 base and J shed 7 bases, with 10 bases lying between them. Germline V lookup: CDR1 SQVTM, CDR2 ANQGSEA. CDR3 DNA sequence: TGCAGCGTTGAAGGTCACGTGGTGACCCAGTACTTC. Encoded protein: CSVEGHVVTQYF.

As for this clonotype: The junction and the germline gene differ at one end; a read error may be behind it. V gene TRBV6-2 or TRBV6-3 combines with J gene TRBJ1-2, with D possibly matching TRBD1 (6 bases). The germline gives CDR1 MNHEY, CDR2 SVGEGT. The CDR3 totals 17 residues. The CDR3 sequence: CASSLTSIRTANFGFTF. CDR3 sequence (DNA): TGTGCCAGCAGCTTGACCTCGATCCGGACAGCAAACTTTGGCTTCACCTTC.

This sequence joins TRBV7-9 and TRBJ2-3; no reliable D call. Trimming took off 5 bases at V and 1 base at J, with 13 bases between the two ends. Looked up from germline, CDR1 is SEHNR and CDR2 is FQNEAQ (reference sequence). CDR3 length: 15 residues. In DNA, the CDR3 is TGTGCCAGCAGCCGATCCTCCACCCGCACAGATACGCAGTATTTT. Amino acid sequence: CASSRSSTRTDTQYF.

The chain couples TRBV5-5 to TRBJ2-3; D may be TRBD2 (5 bases). V lost 0 bases and J 1 base, leaving 12 bases between the germline ends. The germline CDR1 and CDR2 sequences are SGHKS and YYEKEE (reference sequence). The CDR3 has 16 amino acids. Here the CDR3 reads CASSLVSGMGTDTQYF. CDR3 nucleotide sequence: TGTGCCAGCAGCTTGGTGTCCGGGATGGGCACAGATACGCAGTATTTT.

This clonotype showed up just a few times. V usage is TRBV11-3 and J usage is TRBJ1-2; a possible D gene is TRBD1 (5 bases). The CDR3 spans 13 residues. Germline V lookup: CDR1 SGHNT, CDR2 YENEEA. V lost 1 base and J lost 8, with 11 bases in between. The CDR3 protein is CASSLGRDSGYTF. CDR3 sequence (DNA): TGTGCCAGCAGCTTAGGCAGGGATAGCGGCTACACCTTC.

This clonotype was detected only a few times. The rearrangement joins TRBV5-1 to TRBJ2-7, with TRBD2 identical over 8 bases. In germline, CDR1 is SGHRS, CDR2 YFSETQ. This CDR3 has 13 amino acids. V was clipped by 7 bases and J by 2 bases; unmatched bases: 5. This CDR3 is CASSRGGAYEQYF. The CDR3 DNA is TGCGCCAGCTCCCGGGGGGGGGCCTACGAGCAGTACTTC. Filled out from reference TRBV5-1 and TRBJ2-7, the complete variable domain reads KAGVTQTPRYLIKTRGQQVTLSCSPISGHRSVSWYQQTPGQGLQFLFEYFSETQRNKGNFPGRFSGRQFSNSRSEMNVSTLELGDSALYLCASSRGGAYEQYFGPGTRLTVT.

This clonotype occurred a few times. The CDR3 region has the DNA TGTGCCAGCAGGCCGGAGGCCAGTTCTCTATCGGATACGCAGTATTTT. This translates into CASRPEASSLSDTQYF. V is TRBV5-4 and J is TRBJ2-3; possible D gene TRBD2, 5 bases. The germline V gene has CDR1 SGHNT and CDR2 YYREEE (reference sequence). Deletions cut 5 bases from V and 6 bases from J, with 22 bases between. CDR3 length: 16 residues. The whole variable domain, filled in from reference TRBV5-4 and TRBJ2-3, reads ETGVTQSPTHLIKTRGQQVTLRCSSQSGHNTVSWYQQALGQGPQFIFQYYREEENGRGNFPPRFSGLQFPNYSSELNVNALELDDSALYLCASRPEASSLSDTQYFGPGTRLTVL.

The chain joins TRBV28 to TRBJ1-1; unclear D gene. Germline CDR1 and CDR2: MDHEN and SYDVKM. The CDR3 spans 12 residues. V dropped 7 bases and J dropped 6 bases, with 12 bases sitting between them. The CDR3 region has the DNA TGTGCCAGCAAGACCCCAAGTGCTGAAGCTTTCTTT. Translation: CASKTPSAEAFF.

The chain has TRBV6-2 or TRBV6-3 and TRBJ2-2, with unresolved D. This CDR3 has 13 residues. V gave up 7 bases and J gave up 8 bases, with 14 bases separating them. Per the germline V gene, CDR1 is MNHEY and CDR2 is SVGEGT. CDR3 region: CASTKHADGELFF. The DNA of the CDR3 is TGTGCCAGCACCAAACACGCGGATGGGGAGCTGTTTTTT.

This clonotype was counted only a few times. The chain has TRBV9 and TRBJ2-1, with 13 bases fitting TRBD2. The length of the CDR3 is 17 residues. Germline V gives CDR1 SGDLS, CDR2 YYNGEE. With V trimmed by 2 bases and J by 7 bases, 9 bases remained unmatched. The DNA for the CDR3 is TGTGCCAGCAGCGTTATGACTAGCGGGAGGAGTAGGAATGAGCAGTTCTTC. Encoded protein: CASSVMTSGRSRNEQFF. The full variable domain, with the rest looked up from reference TRBV9 and TRBJ2-1, is DSGVTQTPKHLITATGQRVTLRCSPRSGDLSVYWYQQSLDQGLQFLIQYYNGEERAKGNILERFSAQQFPDLHSELNLSSLELGDSALYFCASSVMTSGRSRNEQFFGPGTRLTVL.

J is TRBJ2-1 and V is TRBV6-5; TRBD1 agrees at 10 bases. This CDR3 is built from 16 residues. V dropped 6 bases and J dropped 1; count of bases not matched to a gene: 6. Germline CDR1 is MNHEY and CDR2 is SVGAGI. The CDR3 sequence: CASSLWGQGSYNEQFF. The CDR3 DNA follows: TGTGCCAGCAGCCTATGGGGACAGGGGTCCTACAATGAGCAGTTCTTC.

The CDR3 is CATSVGETEAFF. Here the CDR3 DNA reads TGTGCCACCAGTGTCGGTGAAACTGAAGCTTTCTTT. The chain employs TRBV24-1 and TRBJ1-1; no firm D call. With 5 bases removed from V and 5 bases from J, the gap between germline ends came to 8 bases. Germline lookup yields CDR1 KGHDR and CDR2 SFDVKD. This CDR3 has 12 residues.